This TCR beta chain originates from a study of T cell repertoires in cytomegalovirus infection. This clonotype has a handful of counts. This CDR3 spans 16 amino acids. The germline V gene has CDR1 MDHEN and CDR2 SYDVKM. Unmatched junction bases numbered 11, after V lost 6 bases and J lost 3 bases. MiXCR, applied by TCRdb to the reads, yields one record per CDR3 protein. The sample carries some 700,000 distinct CDR3 sequences, approximately 40% recorded once. V usage is TRBV28 and J usage is TRBJ2-7, with 10 bases identical to TRBD1. The sample was PBMCs. The sequence was collected from a human donor in good health (CMV status not recorded). Some clones in this sample may be carry-over from other donors' samples. CDR3 protein: CASRPRPGTGVYEQYF. The CDR3 bases are TGTGCCAGCAGACCTCGTCCCGGGACAGGGGTCTACGAGCAGTACTTC.